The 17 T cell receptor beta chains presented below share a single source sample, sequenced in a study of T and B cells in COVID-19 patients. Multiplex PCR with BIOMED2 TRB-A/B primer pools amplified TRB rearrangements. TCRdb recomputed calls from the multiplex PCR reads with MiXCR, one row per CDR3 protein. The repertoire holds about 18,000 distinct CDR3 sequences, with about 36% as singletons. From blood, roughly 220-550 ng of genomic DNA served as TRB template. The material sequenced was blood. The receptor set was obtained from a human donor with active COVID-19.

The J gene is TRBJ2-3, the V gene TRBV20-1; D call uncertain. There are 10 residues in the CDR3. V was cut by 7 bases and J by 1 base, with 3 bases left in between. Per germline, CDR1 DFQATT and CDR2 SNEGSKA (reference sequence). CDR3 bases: TGCAGTGGGGGCACAGATACGCAGTATTTT. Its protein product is CSGGTDTQYF.

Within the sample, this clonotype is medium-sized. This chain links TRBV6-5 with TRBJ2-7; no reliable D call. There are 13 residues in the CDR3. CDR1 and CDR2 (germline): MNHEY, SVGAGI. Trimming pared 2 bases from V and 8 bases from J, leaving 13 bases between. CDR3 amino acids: CASSYVAASQQYF. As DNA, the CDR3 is TGTGCCAGCAGTTACGTGGCAGCATCCCAGCAGTACTTC.

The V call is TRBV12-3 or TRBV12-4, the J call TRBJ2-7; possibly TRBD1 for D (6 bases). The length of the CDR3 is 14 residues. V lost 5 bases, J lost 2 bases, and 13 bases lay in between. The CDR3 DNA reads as TGTGCCAGCAGTCAGGGTGGGGGCCCCTACGAGCAGTACGTC. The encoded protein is CASSQGGGPYEQYV.

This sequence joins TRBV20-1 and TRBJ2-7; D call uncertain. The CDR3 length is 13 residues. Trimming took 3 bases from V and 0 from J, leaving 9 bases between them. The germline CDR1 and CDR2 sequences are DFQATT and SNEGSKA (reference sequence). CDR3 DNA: TGCAGTGCTAGTGCAGCGAGCTCCTACGAGCAGTACGTC. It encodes CSASAASSYEQYV.

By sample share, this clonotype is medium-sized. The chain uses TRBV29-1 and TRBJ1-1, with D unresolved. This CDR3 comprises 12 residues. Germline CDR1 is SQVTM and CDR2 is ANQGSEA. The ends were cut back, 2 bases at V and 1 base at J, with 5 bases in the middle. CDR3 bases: TGCAGCGTTGAAAAGGAGAACACTGAAGCTTTCTTT. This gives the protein CSVEKENTEAFF. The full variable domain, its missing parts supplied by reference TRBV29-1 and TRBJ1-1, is SAVISQKPSRDICQRGTSLTIQCQVDSQVTMMFWYRQQPGQSLTLIATANQGSEATYESGFVIDKFPISRPNLTFSTLTVSNMSPEDSSIYLCSVEKENTEAFFGQGTRLTVV.

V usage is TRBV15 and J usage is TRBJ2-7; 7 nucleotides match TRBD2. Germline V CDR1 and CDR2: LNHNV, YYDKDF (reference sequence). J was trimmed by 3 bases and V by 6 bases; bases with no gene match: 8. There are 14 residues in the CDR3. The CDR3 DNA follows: TGTGCCACCAGGGTATCTAGCGGAGTCTACGAGCAGTACTTC. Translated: CATRVSSGVYEQYF. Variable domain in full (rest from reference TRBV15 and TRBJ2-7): DAMVIQNPRYQVTQFGKPVTLSCSQTLNHNVMYWYQQKSSQAPKLLFHYYDKDFNNEADTPDNFQSRRPNTSFCFLDIRSPGLGDTAMYLCATRVSSGVYEQYFGPGTRLTVT.

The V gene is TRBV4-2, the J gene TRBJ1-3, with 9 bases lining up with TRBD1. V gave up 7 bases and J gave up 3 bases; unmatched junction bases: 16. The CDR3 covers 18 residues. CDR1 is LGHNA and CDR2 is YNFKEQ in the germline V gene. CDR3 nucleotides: TGTGCCAGCACCCTACTCCCGGGGACAGGGTTTGATGGAAACACCATATATTTT. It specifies CASTLLPGTGFDGNTIYF.

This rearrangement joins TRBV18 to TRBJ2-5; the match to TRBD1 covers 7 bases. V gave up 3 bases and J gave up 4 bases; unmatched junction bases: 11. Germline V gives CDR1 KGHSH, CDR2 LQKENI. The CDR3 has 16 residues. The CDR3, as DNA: TGTGCCAGCTCACCGGACAGGACATACCCCGTAGAGACCCAGTACTTC. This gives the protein CASSPDRTYPVETQYF.

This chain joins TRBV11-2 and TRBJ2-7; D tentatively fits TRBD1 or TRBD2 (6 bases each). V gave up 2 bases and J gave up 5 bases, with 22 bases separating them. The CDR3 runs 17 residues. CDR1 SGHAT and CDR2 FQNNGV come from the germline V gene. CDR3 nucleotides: TGTGCCAGCAGCTTATCGTCGTCTTATGGGGGGCAGCACGAGCAGTACGTC. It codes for CASSLSSSYGGQHEQYV.

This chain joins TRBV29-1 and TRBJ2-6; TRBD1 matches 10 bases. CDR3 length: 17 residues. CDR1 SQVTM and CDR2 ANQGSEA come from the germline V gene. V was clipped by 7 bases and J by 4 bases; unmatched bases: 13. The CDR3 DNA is TGCAGCGGTGTAGTCGGACAGGGGGTAGGAGGGGCCAACGTCCTGACTTTC. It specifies CSGVVGQGVGGANVLTF.

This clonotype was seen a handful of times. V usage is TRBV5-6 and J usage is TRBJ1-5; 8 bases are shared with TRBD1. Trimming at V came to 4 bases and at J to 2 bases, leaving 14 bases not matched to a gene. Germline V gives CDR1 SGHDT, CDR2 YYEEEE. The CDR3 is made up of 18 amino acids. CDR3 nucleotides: TGTGCCAGCAGCCGTCGGGACAGGCTATACACACGCAATCAGCCCCAGCATTTT. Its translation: CASSRRDRLYTRNQPQHF.

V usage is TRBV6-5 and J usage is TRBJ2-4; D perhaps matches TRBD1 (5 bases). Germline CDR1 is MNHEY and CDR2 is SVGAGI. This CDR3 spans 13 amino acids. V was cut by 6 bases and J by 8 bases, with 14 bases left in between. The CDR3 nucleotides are TGTGCCAGCAGCCGGGTCGAAGGGGACATTCAGTACTTC. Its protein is CASSRVEGDIQYF.

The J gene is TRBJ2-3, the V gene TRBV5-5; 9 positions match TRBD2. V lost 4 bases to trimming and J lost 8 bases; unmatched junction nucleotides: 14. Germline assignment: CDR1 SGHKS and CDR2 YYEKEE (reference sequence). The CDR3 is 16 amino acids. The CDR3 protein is CASSPLVAGAPLTQYF. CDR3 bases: TGTGCCAGCAGCCCCCTAGTAGCGGGGGCCCCCCTTACGCAGTATTTT.

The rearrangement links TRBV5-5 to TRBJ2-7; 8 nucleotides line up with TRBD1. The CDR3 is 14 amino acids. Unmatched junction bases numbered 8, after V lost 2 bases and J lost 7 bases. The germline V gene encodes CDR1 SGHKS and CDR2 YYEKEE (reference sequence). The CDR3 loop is CASSFQQGVGEQYV. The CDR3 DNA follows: TGTGCCAGCAGCTTCCAACAGGGGGTGGGGGAGCAGTACGTC.

The CDR3 sequence: CASRRSRPGGRNEQFF. CDR3 nucleotide sequence: TGTGCCAGCCGCCGGTCGAGGCCGGGGGGCCGGAATGAGCAGTTCTTC. J is TRBJ2-1 and V is TRBV6-5, with D possibly TRBD2 on 7 matching bases. This CDR3 has 16 residues. The germline gives CDR1 MNHEY, CDR2 SVGAGI. V lost 8 bases and J lost 7, with 24 bases in between.

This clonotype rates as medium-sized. The CDR3 is CSVEEASGDSYEQYF. The CDR3 nucleotides are TGCAGCGTTGAAGAGGCTAGCGGGGACTCCTACGAGCAGTACTTC. The V and J genes are TRBV29-1 and TRBJ2-7; TRBD2 matches at 9 bases. The germline V gene has CDR1 SQVTM and CDR2 ANQGSEA. J was trimmed by 0 bases and V by 0 bases; bases with no gene match: 3. The CDR3 is made up of 15 amino acids.

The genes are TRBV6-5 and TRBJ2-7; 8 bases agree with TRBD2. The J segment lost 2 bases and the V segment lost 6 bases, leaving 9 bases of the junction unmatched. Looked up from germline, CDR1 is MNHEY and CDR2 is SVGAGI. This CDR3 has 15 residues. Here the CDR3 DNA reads TGTGCCAGCAGGACCCCTGGCGGGGGGCCCTACGAGCAGTACTTC. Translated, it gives CASRTPGGGPYEQYF.